The 12 T cell receptor beta chains given below trace back to one sample, sequenced in a study of CD8 T cells in ankylosing spondylitis. TCRdb itself ran the 5' RACE reads through MiXCR, one entry per CDR3 protein. The table includes under 300,000 distinct CDR3 sequences, roughly 10% detected once. Input material: blood, either unsorted or a sorted T cell fraction (not recorded which). The receptors here all came from a male donor with ankylosing spondylitis or in good health (not recorded which).

This clonotype was seen repeatedly, ten times or more. The chain employs TRBV12-3 or TRBV12-4 and TRBJ2-7; a weak D match, TRBD2 (6 bases). V was shortened by 10 bases and J by 6 bases, with 19 bases between the two germline ends. The CDR3 length is 13 residues. CDR3 loop: CATSPYGRGEQYF. CDR3 coding DNA: TGTGCCACCTCACCGTATGGGCGGGGCGAGCAGTACTTC.

This clonotype was recorded at least ten times. This chain links TRBV2 with TRBJ2-1; the D gene is possibly TRBD2 (6 bases). From germline, CDR1 is SNHLY and CDR2 FYNNEI. Trimming shortened V by 8 bases and J by 1 base, and 6 bases separated the two germline ends. The CDR3 spans 12 residues. The CDR3 region is CASRGSYNEQFF. CDR3 DNA: TGTGCCAGCCGGGGGTCCTACAATGAGCAGTTCTTC.

This clonotype has ten or more counts. The chain recombines TRBV5-1 with TRBJ2-6; TRBD2 might be the D (5 bases). Trimming shortened V by 0 bases and J by 0 bases, and 13 bases separated the two germline ends. Germline V gene lookup returns CDR1 SGHRS and CDR2 YFSETQ. The CDR3 covers 18 residues. CDR3 amino acids: CASSLDTGSSSGANVLTF. Written as DNA, the CDR3 is TGCGCCAGCAGCTTGGATACGGGGTCAAGCTCTGGGGCCAACGTCCTGACTTTC.

The chain has TRBV3-1 and TRBJ1-2; unclear D gene. The V end was cut by 1 base, the J end by 2 bases, with 8 bases between. The CDR3 spans 14 residues. The germline CDR1 and CDR2 sequences are LGHDT and YNNKEL (reference sequence). In DNA form, the CDR3 reads TGTGCCAGCAGCCAAGGTGGAGGGAACTATGGCTACACCTTC. Encoded protein: CASSQGGGNYGYTF.

The chain combines TRBV7-9 with TRBJ2-3; TRBD2 is a possible D gene (5 bases). The CDR3 totals 16 residues. Germline lookup yields CDR1 SEHNR and CDR2 FQNEAQ (reference sequence). V was trimmed by 1 base and J by 0 bases, leaving 11 bases between them. DNA for the CDR3: TGTGCCAGCAGCTTAGGAGGGTCCTATAGCACAGATACGCAGTATTTT. Translation: CASSLGGSYSTDTQYF.

This chain connects TRBV24-1 to TRBJ2-4; possible D gene TRBD2, 6 bases. CDR1 is KGHDR and CDR2 is SFDVKD in the germline V gene. V lost 3 bases to trimming and J lost 1 base, with 12 bases between them. The CDR3 is made up of 16 amino acids. CDR3 amino acids: CATSDKGGDAKNIQYF. The CDR3 DNA is TGTGCCACCAGTGATAAGGGAGGTGATGCCAAAAACATTCAGTACTTC.

This rearrangement joins TRBV6-1 to TRBJ2-7; 13 nucleotides match TRBD2. CDR3 length equals 14 residues. Germline values: CDR1 MNHNS, CDR2 SASEGT. After removal of 6 bases from V and 6 bases from J, the junction contained 5 bases not matched to a gene. This CDR3 is CASRRTSGSSEQYF. In DNA, the CDR3 is TGTGCCAGCAGGAGGACTAGCGGGAGTAGCGAGCAGTACTTC.

The rearrangement joins TRBV20-1 to TRBJ2-7; 9 nucleotides agree with TRBD1. This CDR3 has 16 amino acids. V shed 1 base, J shed 5 bases, and the junction held 12 bases outside the gene matches. Per the germline V gene, CDR1 is DFQATT and CDR2 is SNEGSKA (reference sequence). The CDR3 protein is CSARVYRGTGLDEQYF. CDR3 in DNA: TGCAGTGCTAGAGTATACAGAGGGACAGGGCTCGACGAGCAGTACTTC.

The chain employs TRBV25-1 and TRBJ2-7; tentatively, D is TRBD1 or TRBD2 (6 bases each). The V end lost 8 bases, the J end lost 4 bases, and 18 bases lay between the germline ends. CDR1 is MGHDK, CDR2 SYGVNS, per germline. The CDR3 totals 14 residues. In DNA form, the CDR3 reads TGTGCCAGCGCAACGGGGGCCGGGCCTTACGAGCAGTACTTC. Protein product: CASATGAGPYEQYF.

This clonotype has ten or more counts. One end of the junction fails to match germline, which may point to a read error. This chain joins TRBV12-3 or TRBV12-4 and TRBJ2-5, with TRBD1 as a possible D gene (5 bases). This CDR3 contains 13 residues. For the CDR3, the DNA is TGTGCCAGCAACCAAGCAGGGAAGACTCCTCGGGACTTC. It specifies CASNQAGKTPRDF.

This clonotype was counted many times. The chain joins TRBV5-1 to TRBJ2-2, with a tentative D call TRBD2 (5 bases). Trimming took 4 bases from V and 10 from J, leaving 14 bases between them. CDR1 is SGHRS, CDR2 YFSETQ, per germline. CDR3 length: 13 residues. The CDR3: CASSLDKGAELFF. The CDR3 DNA is TGCGCCAGCAGCCTAGACAAGGGAGCGGAGCTGTTTTTT.

This clonotype was detected many times. The chain is built from TRBV5-1 and TRBJ2-3; 7 nucleotides line up with TRBD2. This CDR3 contains 15 residues. V gave up 4 bases and J gave up 2 bases; unmatched junction bases: 7. Germline V gene lookup returns CDR1 SGHRS and CDR2 YFSETQ. CDR3 sequence reads: CASSPQRGYTDTQYF. CDR3 coding DNA: TGCGCCAGCAGCCCACAGCGGGGATACACAGATACGCAGTATTTT.